This T cell receptor beta chain was recovered during a study of vaccination effects on CD4 cells after COVID-19. As for the study in general: Expansion with viral peptide pools was applied to antigen-specific CD4+ T cells by the ViraFEST assay prior to sequencing. Researchers obtained post-vaccine samples at a median of 72 days past the second dose. Whole-study findings and limits: Late after vaccination, infection- and vaccine-induced clones showed marked clonal contraction.

Generated by immunoSEQ multiplex PCR, the TCRdb table keeps only in-frame clones and is missing some. Of around 66,000 clones listed, about 74% were seen once; the top ten hold about 2.2%. Only a few counts were recorded for this clone. Its antigen is unknown. Germline V lookup: CDR1 SNHLY, CDR2 FYNNEI. The CDR3 loop spans 12 amino acids. Trimming took 5 bases from V and 8 from J, leaving 12 bases between them. Subsequent to a culture period of under twelve days, CD4+ T cells were isolated. Each participant was given two doses of one vaccine (BNT162b2 or mRNA-1273). The chain couples TRBV2 to TRBJ1-2; D is perhaps TRBD1 (5 bases). The receptor was isolated from a human donor who received a COVID-19 vaccine. Sequencing was performed on CD4+ T cells from PBMCs cultured without peptide, taken after COVID-19 vaccination. This CDR3 reads CASSYQGSGYTF. The CDR3 DNA sequence: TGTGCCAGCAGTTATCAGGGCTCCGGCTACACCTTC. The variable domain in full, with the rest retrieved from reference TRBV2 and TRBJ1-2, is EPEVTQTPSHQVTQMGQEVILRCVPISNHLYFYWYRQILGQKVEFLVSFYNNEISEKSEIFDDQFSVERPDGSNFTLKIRSTKLEDSAMYFCASSYQGSGYTFGSGTRLTVV.